This record concerns one TCR beta chain sequence. Its specificity is not known. V was cut by 5 bases and J by 3 bases, with 13 bases left in between. The CDR3 consists of 14 residues. The data were obtained in a study of beta chain features in type 1 diabetes. Regarding the study as a whole: VDJ junctions in type 1 diabetes patients carried more deletions and fewer insertions. Researchers could not determine here whether HLA type influences TCRB rearrangement. PCR, the amplification step, might favor shorter templates, equally in patients and controls.

Purities over 98% were achieved in all sorted populations. Expressed TCRB transcripts were sequenced after all isolated RNA was converted to cDNA. Profiled with immunoSEQ multiplex PCR; TCRdb holds only in-frame clones, not every one. The sample yields under 450,000 clones, about 14% seen once. The V and J genes are TRBV23-1 and TRBJ1-1, with D possibly being TRBD1 (5 bases). TRBV23-1 is classed as an ORF, of uncertain function. The receptor was derived from a woman between 18 and 29 years old in good health. Sequencing used naive CD4+ T cells from blood. The CDR3 region is CASSWTRLDTEAFF. CDR3 sequence (DNA): TGCGCCAGCAGTTGGACAAGGTTAGACACTGAAGCTTTCTTT.